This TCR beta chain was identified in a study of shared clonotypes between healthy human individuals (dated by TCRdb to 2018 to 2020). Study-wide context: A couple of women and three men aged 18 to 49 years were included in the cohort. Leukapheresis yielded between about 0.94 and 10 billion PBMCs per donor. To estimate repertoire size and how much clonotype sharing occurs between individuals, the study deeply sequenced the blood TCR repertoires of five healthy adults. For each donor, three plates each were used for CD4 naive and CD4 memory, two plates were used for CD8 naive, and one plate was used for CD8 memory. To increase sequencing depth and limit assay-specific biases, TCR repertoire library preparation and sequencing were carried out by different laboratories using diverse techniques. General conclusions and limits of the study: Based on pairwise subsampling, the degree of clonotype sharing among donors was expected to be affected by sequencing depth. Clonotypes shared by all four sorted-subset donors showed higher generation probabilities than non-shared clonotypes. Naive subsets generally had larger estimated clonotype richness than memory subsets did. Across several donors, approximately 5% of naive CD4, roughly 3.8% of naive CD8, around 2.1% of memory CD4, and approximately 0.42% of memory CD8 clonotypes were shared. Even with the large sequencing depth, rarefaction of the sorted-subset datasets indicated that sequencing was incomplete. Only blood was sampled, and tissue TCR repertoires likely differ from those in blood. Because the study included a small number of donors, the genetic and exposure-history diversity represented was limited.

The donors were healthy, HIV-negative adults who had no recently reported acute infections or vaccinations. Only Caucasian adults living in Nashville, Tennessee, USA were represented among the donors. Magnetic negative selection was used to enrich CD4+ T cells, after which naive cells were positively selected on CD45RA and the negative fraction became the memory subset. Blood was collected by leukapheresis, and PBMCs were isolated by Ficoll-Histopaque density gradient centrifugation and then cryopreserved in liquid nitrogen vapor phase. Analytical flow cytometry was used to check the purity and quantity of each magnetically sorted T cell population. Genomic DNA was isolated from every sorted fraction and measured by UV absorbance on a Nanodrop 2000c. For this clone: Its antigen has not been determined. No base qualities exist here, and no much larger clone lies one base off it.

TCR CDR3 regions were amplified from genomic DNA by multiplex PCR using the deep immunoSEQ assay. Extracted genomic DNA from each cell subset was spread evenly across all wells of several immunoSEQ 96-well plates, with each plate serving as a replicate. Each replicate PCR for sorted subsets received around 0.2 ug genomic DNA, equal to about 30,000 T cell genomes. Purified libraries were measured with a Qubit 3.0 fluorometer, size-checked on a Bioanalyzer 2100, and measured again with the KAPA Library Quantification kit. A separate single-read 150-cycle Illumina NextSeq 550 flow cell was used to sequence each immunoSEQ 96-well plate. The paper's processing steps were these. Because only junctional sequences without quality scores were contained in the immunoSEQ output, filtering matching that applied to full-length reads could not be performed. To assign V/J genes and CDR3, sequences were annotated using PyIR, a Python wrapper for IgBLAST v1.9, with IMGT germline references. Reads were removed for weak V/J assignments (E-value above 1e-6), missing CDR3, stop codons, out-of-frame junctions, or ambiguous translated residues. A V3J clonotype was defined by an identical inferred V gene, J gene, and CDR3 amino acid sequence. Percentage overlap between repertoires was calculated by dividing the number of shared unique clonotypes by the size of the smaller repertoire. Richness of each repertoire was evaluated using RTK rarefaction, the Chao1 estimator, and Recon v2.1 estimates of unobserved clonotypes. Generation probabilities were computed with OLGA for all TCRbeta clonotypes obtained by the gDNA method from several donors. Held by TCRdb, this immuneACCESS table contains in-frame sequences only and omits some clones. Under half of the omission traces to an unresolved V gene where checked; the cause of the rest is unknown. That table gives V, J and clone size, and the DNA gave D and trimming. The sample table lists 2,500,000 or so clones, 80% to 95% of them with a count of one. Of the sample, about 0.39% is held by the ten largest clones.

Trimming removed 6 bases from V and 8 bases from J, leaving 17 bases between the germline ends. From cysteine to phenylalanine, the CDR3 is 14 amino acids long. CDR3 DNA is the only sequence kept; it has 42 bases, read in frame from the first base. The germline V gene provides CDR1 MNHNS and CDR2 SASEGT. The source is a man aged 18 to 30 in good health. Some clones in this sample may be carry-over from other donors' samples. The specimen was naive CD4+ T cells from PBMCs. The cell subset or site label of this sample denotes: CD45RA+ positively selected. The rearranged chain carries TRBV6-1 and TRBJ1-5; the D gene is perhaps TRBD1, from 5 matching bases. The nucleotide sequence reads TGTGCCAGCAGCCCAAGGGGTTCGTATAAGCCCCAGCATTTT. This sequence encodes CASSPRGSYKPQHF.